The 3 T cell receptor beta chains presented below share a single source sample, sequenced in a study of cytomegalovirus exposure and HLA in healthy donors. The PCR used 60 Vbeta and 13 Jbeta primers. Clones were sequenced by immunoSEQ multiplex PCR, and TCRdb holds only the in-frame ones, with some missing. The repertoire holds over 150,000 clones, 77% seen once, with 2.2% in the top ten. Specimen: PBMCs. These TCRs come from a man aged 45 to 65 in good health and CMV-seropositive.

The J gene is TRBJ2-2, the V gene TRBV30, with a weak D call TRBD1 (6 bases). This CDR3 comprises 12 residues. CDR1 and CDR2 (germline): GTSNPN, SVGIG (reference sequence). Trimming left V 5 bases short and J 8 bases short, with 12 bases between. The CDR3 DNA reads as TGTGCCTGGGGCCGACAGGCGGGGGAGCTGTTTTTT. Its protein is CAWGRQAGELFF. The full variable domain, its missing parts supplied by reference TRBV30 and TRBJ2-2, is SQTIHQWPATLVQPVGSPLSLECTVEGTSNPNLYWYRQAAGRGLQLLFYSVGIGQISSEVPQNLSASRPQDRQFILSSKKLLLSDSGFYLCAWGRQAGELFFGEGSRLTVL.

The chain uses TRBV6-5 and TRBJ1-2; TRBD1 might be the D (6 bases). Germline V CDR1 and CDR2: MNHEY, SVGAGI. The CDR3 loop spans 13 amino acids. Trimming removed 5 bases from V and 14 bases from J, with 21 bases in between. The CDR3 is CASSRSRGRTRTF. CDR3 DNA sequence: TGTGCCAGCAGTCGCTCCAGGGGACGGACCAGGACCTTC.

This rearrangement joins TRBV7-9 to TRBJ2-7, with D maybe TRBD2 (7 bases). Germline values: CDR1 SEHNR, CDR2 FQNEAQ (reference sequence). V was shortened by 5 bases and J by 11 bases, with 28 bases between the two germline ends. The CDR3 has 16 amino acids. The CDR3, as DNA: TGTGCCAGCAGCCCCGACGGACTAGTCCTACCCAGGGGAGAGTACTTC. The encoded protein is CASSPDGLVLPRGEYF.